Below, 23 T cell receptor beta chains from the same sample are listed, as sequenced in a study of shared clonotypes between healthy human individuals. Sequencing was performed with immunoSEQ multiplex PCR; in TCRdb, only in-frame clones are kept and a portion is missing. The repertoire consists of about 330,000 clones, with 74% occurring once and the leading ten covering 10%. Sequenced input: memory CD4+ T cells sorted from blood. The sample's subset: CD45RA-negative fraction. The source of these receptors is a man aged 25-45 years in good health.

The sample holds a few counts of this clone. The gene calls are TRBV6-5 and TRBJ1-2, with D tentatively TRBD1 (5 bases). The germline V gene has CDR1 MNHEY and CDR2 SVGAGI. V shed 3 bases and J shed 8 bases, with 10 bases lying between them. The CDR3 extends over 12 amino acids. CDR3 residues: CASSYEGRGYTF. The CDR3 DNA reads as TGTGCCAGCAGTTATGAGGGGCGGGGCTACACCTTC.

The chain uses TRBV9 and TRBJ1-2, with no clear D. V lost 0 bases, J lost 4 bases, and 13 bases lay in between. The CDR3 extends over 15 amino acids. Germline-derived CDR1 and CDR2 are SGDLS and YYNGEE. CDR3 sequence: CASSVGPRISYGYTF. CDR3 coding DNA: TGTGCCAGCAGCGTAGGCCCAAGGATAAGCTATGGCTACACCTTC.

V gene TRBV5-1 combines with J gene TRBJ2-2; D gene uncertain. The CDR3 has 15 residues. Trimming pared 0 bases from V and 2 bases from J, leaving 8 bases between. CDR1 is SGHRS and CDR2 is YFSETQ in the germline V gene. CDR3 in amino acids: CASSLEGSNTGELFF. The CDR3 DNA sequence: TGCGCCAGCAGCTTGGAAGGCAGTAACACCGGGGAGCTGTTTTTT.

The genes are TRBV20-1 and TRBJ2-5; D unclear. V lost 6 bases, J lost 4 bases, and 9 bases lay in between. Germline-derived CDR1 and CDR2 are DFQATT and SNEGSKA (reference sequence). This CDR3 spans 11 amino acids. CDR3 region: CSAKKVETQYF. In DNA form, the CDR3 reads TGCAGTGCAAAGAAAGTAGAGACCCAGTACTTC.

CDR3 in amino acids: CSVLGPIHRNTEAFF. In nucleotides, the CDR3 is TGCAGCGTTTTAGGGCCAATACACCGCAACACTGAAGCTTTCTTT. This chain uses TRBV29-1 with TRBJ1-1; D is ambiguous. The CDR3 has 15 residues. The germline V gene has CDR1 SQVTM and CDR2 ANQGSEA. Trimming took off 5 bases at V and 2 bases at J, with 18 bases between the two ends.

This sequence joins TRBV9 and TRBJ1-2; TRBD1 aligns across 10 bases. The V gene end was trimmed by 3 bases and the J gene end by 8 bases; junction bases not matched to a gene: 10. Germline V gene lookup returns CDR1 SGDLS and CDR2 YYNGEE. The CDR3 has 15 residues. CDR3 in amino acids: CASSADPGTGDGYTF. The CDR3, as DNA: TGTGCCAGCAGCGCCGATCCCGGGACAGGGGACGGCTACACCTTC.

The rearrangement uses TRBV9 and TRBJ1-2; 7 nucleotides line up with TRBD1. Germline V gene data show CDR1 as SGDLS and CDR2 as YYNGEE. This CDR3 comprises 15 residues. V dropped 0 bases and J dropped 7; count of bases not matched to a gene: 9. CDR3 DNA: TGTGCCAGCAGCGTAGCGTTAGACAGGGTCAGTGGCTACACCTTC. Translated: CASSVALDRVSGYTF.

V is TRBV7-7 and J is TRBJ2-1; TRBD1 matches 10 bases. Germline CDR1 is SSHAT and CDR2 is FNYEAQ (reference sequence). CDR3 length: 18 residues. V was pared by 5 bases and J by 4 bases, with 14 bases of the junction left unmatched. DNA of the CDR3: TGTGCCAGCAGCCCTGGGCCTTCGGGACAGGGGCATTACAATGAGCAGTTCTTC. Translated: CASSPGPSGQGHYNEQFF. Supplemented by reference TRBV7-7 and TRBJ2-1, the full variable domain reads GAGVSQSPRYKVTKRGQDVTLRCDPISSHATLYWYQQALGQGPEFLTYFNYEAQPDKSGLPSDRFSAERPEGSISTLTIQRTEQRDSAMYRCASSPGPSGQGHYNEQFFGPGTRLTVL.

The chain recombines TRBV18 with TRBJ2-7; 12 positions agree with TRBD1. Germline V lookup: CDR1 KGHSH, CDR2 LQKENI. V lost 4 bases, J lost 5 bases, and 6 bases stayed unmatched. There are 15 residues in the CDR3. CDR3 bases: TGTGCCAGCTCACATGCCGGGACAGGGGGCCACGAGCAGTACTTC. Its translation is CASSHAGTGGHEQYF.

The chain is built from TRBV28 and TRBJ2-3; D gene unclear. Germline loops: CDR1 MDHEN, CDR2 SYDVKM. The V end lost 3 bases, the J end lost 0 bases, and 13 bases lay between the germline ends. This CDR3 contains 16 residues. CDR3 sequence: CASSLQLSISTDTQYF. The CDR3 DNA reads as TGTGCCAGCAGTTTGCAGTTATCAATTAGCACAGATACGCAGTATTTT.

This clone was counted once. One end of the junction is discordant with germline, which a read error may explain. The chain employs TRBV11-3 and TRBJ1-2; 7 nucleotides agree with TRBD1. From germline, CDR1 is SGHNT and CDR2 YENEEA. The CDR3 consists of 12 residues. CDR3 residues: CASSLTRGQIFF. CDR3 DNA sequence: TGTGCCAGCAGCTTAACCCGGGGACAGATTTTCTTC.

The rearrangement joins TRBV28 to TRBJ1-2; 8 bases are shared with TRBD1. Per germline, CDR1 MDHEN and CDR2 SYDVKM. J gave up 6 bases and V 5 bases, and 8 bases lay outside the gene matches. This CDR3 spans 14 amino acids. The CDR3: CASSGQGGSHGYTF. The CDR3, as DNA: TGTGCCAGCAGTGGACAGGGAGGTAGTCATGGCTACACCTTC.

This clone came up a few times. CDR3 loop: CASSPWAGVETQYF. CDR3 DNA: TGTGCCAGCAGCCCGTGGGCGGGAGTGGAGACCCAGTACTTC. The V call is TRBV7-9, the J call TRBJ2-5; 7 bases align to TRBD2. The J segment lost 5 bases and the V segment lost 5 bases, leaving 8 bases of the junction unmatched. Looked up from germline, CDR1 is SEHNR and CDR2 is FQNEAQ (reference sequence). The CDR3 consists of 14 residues. The complete variable domain, with remaining parts taken from reference TRBV7-9 and TRBJ2-5, reads DTGVSQNPRHKITKRGQNVTFRCDPISEHNRLYWYRQTLGQGPEFLTYFQNEAQLEKSRLLSDRFSAERPKGSFSTLEIQRTEQGDSAMYLCASSPWAGVETQYFGPGTRLLVL.

The V gene is TRBV5-1, the J gene TRBJ2-3, with a tentative D call TRBD2 (6 bases). CDR3 length: 14 amino acids. Germline assignment: CDR1 SGHRS and CDR2 YFSETQ. V gave up 9 bases and J gave up 2 bases, with 16 bases separating them. The CDR3 coding sequence is TGCGCCACCAGACCTGGGAGGCACACAGATACGCAGTATTTT. Its translation: CATRPGRHTDTQYF.

This clone was counted ten times or more. The V call is TRBV27, the J call TRBJ2-3; D unresolved. Trimming pared 5 bases from V and 5 bases from J, leaving 14 bases between. The germline CDR1 and CDR2 sequences are MNHEY and SMNVEV (reference sequence). The CDR3 has 14 amino acids. CDR3 nucleotides: TGTGCCAGCAGTAGCACCAATAGGGTAGATACGCAGTATTTT. Its protein product is CASSSTNRVDTQYF.

Notes on this clone: Different DNA sequences within this sample yield the same CDR3. This chain connects TRBV11-3 to TRBJ2-5; either TRBD1 or TRBD2 may supply D (7 bases each). Per the germline V gene, CDR1 is SGHNT and CDR2 is YENEEA. The V end lost 5 bases, the J end lost 4 bases, and 11 bases lay between the germline ends. The CDR3 extends over 13 amino acids. The chain's CDR3 is CASSPGGAETQYF. The CDR3, as DNA: TGTGCCAGCAGCCCAGGGGGGGCAGAGACCCAGTACTTC. Full variable domain (remainder filled in from reference TRBV11-3 and TRBJ2-5): EAGVVQSPRYKIIEKKQPVAFWCNPISGHNTLYWYLQNLGQGPELLIRYENEEAVDDSQLPKDRFSAERLKGVDSTLKIQPAELGDSAVYLCASSPGGAETQYFGPGTRLLVL.

This clone was recorded at least ten times. The chain couples TRBV10-1 to TRBJ1-1; D not resolved. CDR3 size: 14 residues. In germline, CDR1 is WNHNN, CDR2 SYGVQD (reference sequence). V was cut by 0 bases and J by 4 bases, with 9 bases left in between. The CDR3 coding sequence is TGCGCCAGCAGTGAGTCAGGGATGGCCACTGAAGCTTTCTTT. The encoded protein is CASSESGMATEAFF.

V gene TRBV5-4 combines with J gene TRBJ2-7; 8 bases are a match to TRBD2. Germline CDR1 reads SGHNT; CDR2 reads YYREEE (reference sequence). The J segment lost 6 bases and the V segment lost 0 bases, leaving 5 bases of the junction unmatched. This CDR3 is 14 amino acids long. DNA of the CDR3: TGTGCCAGCAGCTTGGTCGGAGCGGGAGTCGAGCAGTACTTC. Translating gives CASSLVGAGVEQYF.

The rearrangement uses TRBV27 and TRBJ2-1, with 14 bases that match TRBD2. The CDR3 is 17 amino acids. V was clipped by 0 bases and J by 7 bases; unmatched bases: 5. The germline CDR1 and CDR2 sequences are MNHEY and SMNVEV (reference sequence). The CDR3 nucleotides read TGTGCCAGCAGTTTATCTGGGACTAGCGGGAGAATAAATGAGCAGTTCTTC. It yields the protein CASSLSGTSGRINEQFF.

The chain employs TRBV27 and TRBJ2-3; D remains unclear. The V gene lost 2 bases and the J gene lost 2 bases, with 14 bases spanning the gap. Per germline, CDR1 MNHEY and CDR2 SMNVEV (reference sequence). The CDR3 has 16 residues. CDR3 sequence reads: CASSLVLPRITDTQYF. CDR3 nucleotide sequence: TGTGCCAGCAGTTTAGTCCTACCTAGGATCACAGATACGCAGTATTTT.

The chain joins TRBV4-1 to TRBJ2-3; no reliable D call. The CDR3 is made up of 11 amino acids. Germline V gives CDR1 MGHRA, CDR2 YSYEKL. The ends were cut back, 5 bases at V and 5 bases at J, with 5 bases in the middle. The CDR3 protein is CASSKQDTQYF. CDR3 DNA sequence: TGCGCCAGCAGCAAACAAGATACGCAGTATTTT.

The CDR3 sequence is CASSLGLAVNTGELFF. CDR3 coding DNA: TGTGCCAGCAGCTTAGGGCTAGCGGTAAACACCGGGGAGCTGTTTTTT. The V and J genes are TRBV7-6 and TRBJ2-2; 7 nucleotides agree with TRBD2. The germline CDR1 and CDR2 sequences are SGHVS and FNYEAQ. This CDR3 has 16 amino acids. Trimming removed 1 base from V and 2 bases from J; junction bases left unmatched: 4.

The genes are TRBV5-4 and TRBJ2-3, with 9 bases that match TRBD2. Germline trimming cut 3 bases from V and 3 bases from J; bases unmatched to any gene: 8. CDR1 is SGHNT, CDR2 YYREEE, per germline (reference sequence). The CDR3 runs 16 residues. The CDR3 DNA is TGTGCCAGCAGCTCAAAAGCGGGGGGAGGTACAGATACGCAGTATTTT. This translates into CASSSKAGGGTDTQYF.